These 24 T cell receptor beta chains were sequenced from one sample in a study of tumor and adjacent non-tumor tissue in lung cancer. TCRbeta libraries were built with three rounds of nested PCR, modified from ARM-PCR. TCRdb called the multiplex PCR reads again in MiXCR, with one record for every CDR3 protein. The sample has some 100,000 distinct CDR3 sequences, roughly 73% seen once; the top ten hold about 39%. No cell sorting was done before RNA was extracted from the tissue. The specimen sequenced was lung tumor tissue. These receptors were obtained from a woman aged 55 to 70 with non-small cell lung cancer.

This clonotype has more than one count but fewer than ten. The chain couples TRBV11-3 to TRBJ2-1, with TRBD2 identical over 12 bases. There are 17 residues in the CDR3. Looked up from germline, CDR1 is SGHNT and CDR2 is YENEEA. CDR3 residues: CHSSLELTSGSHNEQFF. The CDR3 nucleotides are TGTCACAGCAGCTTGGAGTTGACTAGCGGGAGCCACAATGAGCAGTTCTTC.

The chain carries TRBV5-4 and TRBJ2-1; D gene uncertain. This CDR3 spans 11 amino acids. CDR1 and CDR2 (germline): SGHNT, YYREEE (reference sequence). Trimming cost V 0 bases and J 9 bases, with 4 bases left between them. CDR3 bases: TGTGCCAGCAGCTTGGTCAGTGAGCAGTTCTTC. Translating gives CASSLVSEQFF.

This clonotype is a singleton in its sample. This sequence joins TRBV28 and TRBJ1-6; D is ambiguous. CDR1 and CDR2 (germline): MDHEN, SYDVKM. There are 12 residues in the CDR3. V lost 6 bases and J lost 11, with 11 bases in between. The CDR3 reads CASRGEMTPLHF. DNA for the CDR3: TGTGCCAGCAGGGGAGAAATGACACCCCTCCACTTT.

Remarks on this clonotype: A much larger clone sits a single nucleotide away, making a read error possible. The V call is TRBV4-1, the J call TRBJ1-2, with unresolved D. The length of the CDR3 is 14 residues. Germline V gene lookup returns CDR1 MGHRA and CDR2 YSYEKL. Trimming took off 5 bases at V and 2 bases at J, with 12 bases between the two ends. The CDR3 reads CASSLREINYGYTF. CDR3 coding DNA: TGCGCCAGCAGCTTAAGGGAAATCAACTATGGCTACACCTTC.

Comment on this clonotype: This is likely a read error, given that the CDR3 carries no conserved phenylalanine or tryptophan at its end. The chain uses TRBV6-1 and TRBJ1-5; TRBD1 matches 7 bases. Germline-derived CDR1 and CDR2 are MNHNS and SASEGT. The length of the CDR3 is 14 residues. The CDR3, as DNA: TGTGCCAGCGTAGGACAGGTAGAGGATCAGGCCCAGCATTCT. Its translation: CASVGQVEDQAQHS.

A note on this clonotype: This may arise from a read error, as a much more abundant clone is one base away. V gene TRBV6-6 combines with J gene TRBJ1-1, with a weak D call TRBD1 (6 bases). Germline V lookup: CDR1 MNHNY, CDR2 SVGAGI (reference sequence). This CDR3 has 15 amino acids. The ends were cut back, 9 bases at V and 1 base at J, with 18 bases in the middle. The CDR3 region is CARSDRRGRNTEAFF. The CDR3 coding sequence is TGTGCCAGAAGCGACCGCAGGGGCAGGAACACTGAAGCTTTCTTT.

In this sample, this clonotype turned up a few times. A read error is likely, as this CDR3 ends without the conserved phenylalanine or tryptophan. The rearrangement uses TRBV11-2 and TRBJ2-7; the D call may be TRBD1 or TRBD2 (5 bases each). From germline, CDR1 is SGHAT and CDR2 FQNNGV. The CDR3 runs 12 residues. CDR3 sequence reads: CAISLGTNRQYY. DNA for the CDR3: TGTGCCATCAGCCTGGGGACGAATAGGCAGTACTAC.

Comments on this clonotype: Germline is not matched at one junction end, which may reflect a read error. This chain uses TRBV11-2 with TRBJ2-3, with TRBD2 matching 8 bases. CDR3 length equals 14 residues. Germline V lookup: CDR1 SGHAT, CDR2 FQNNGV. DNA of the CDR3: TGTGCCAGCAGTCTGGGACTAGTCACAGATAAGCAGTATTTT. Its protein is CASSLGLVTDKQYF.

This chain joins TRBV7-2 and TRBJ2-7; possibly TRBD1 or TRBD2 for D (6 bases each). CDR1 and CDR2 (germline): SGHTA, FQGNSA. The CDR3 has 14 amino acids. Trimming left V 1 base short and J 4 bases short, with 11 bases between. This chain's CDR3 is CASSLGGAIYEQYF. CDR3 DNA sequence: TGTGCCAGCAGCTTAGGGGGGGCTATATACGAGCAGTACTTC.

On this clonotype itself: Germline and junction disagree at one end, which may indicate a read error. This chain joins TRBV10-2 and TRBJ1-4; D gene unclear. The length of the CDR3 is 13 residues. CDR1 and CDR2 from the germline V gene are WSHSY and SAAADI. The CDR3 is CASSGSVREKPFF. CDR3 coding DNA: TGCGCCAGTAGTGGATCCGTACGGGAAAAACCGTTTTTT.

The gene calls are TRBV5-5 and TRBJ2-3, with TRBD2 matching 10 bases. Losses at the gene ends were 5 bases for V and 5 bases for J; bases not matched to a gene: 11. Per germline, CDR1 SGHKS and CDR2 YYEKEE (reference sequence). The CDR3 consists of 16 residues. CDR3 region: CASSFGASGSQDTQYF. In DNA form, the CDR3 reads TGTGCCAGCAGTTTCGGGGCTAGCGGGAGCCAAGATACGCAGTATTTT.

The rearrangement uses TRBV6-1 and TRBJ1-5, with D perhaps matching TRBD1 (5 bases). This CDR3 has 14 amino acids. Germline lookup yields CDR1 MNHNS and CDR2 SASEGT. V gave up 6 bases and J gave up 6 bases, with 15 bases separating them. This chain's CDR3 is CASRSSRDGQPQHF. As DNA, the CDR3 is TGTGCCAGCAGAAGCAGTAGGGACGGTCAGCCCCAGCATTTT.

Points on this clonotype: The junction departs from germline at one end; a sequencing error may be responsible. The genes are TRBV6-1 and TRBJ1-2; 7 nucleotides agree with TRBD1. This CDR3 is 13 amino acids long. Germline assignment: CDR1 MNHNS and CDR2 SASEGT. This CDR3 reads CAGREGQRYGYTF. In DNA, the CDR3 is TGTGCCGGCAGGGAGGGACAGCGATATGGCTACACCTTC.

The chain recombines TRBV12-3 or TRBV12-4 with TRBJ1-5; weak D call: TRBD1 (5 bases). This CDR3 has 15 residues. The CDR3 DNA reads TGTATCAGCAGTTTAGCTAGGGGAGGCAATCAGCCCCAGCATTTT. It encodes CISSLARGGNQPQHF.

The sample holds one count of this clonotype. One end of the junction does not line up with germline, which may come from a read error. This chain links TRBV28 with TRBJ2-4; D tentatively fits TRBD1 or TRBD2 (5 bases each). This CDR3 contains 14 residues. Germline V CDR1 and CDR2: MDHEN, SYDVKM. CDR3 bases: TGTGCCAGCAGTTTCAGGGAGTTCAATAACATACAGTACTTC. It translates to CASSFREFNNIQYF.

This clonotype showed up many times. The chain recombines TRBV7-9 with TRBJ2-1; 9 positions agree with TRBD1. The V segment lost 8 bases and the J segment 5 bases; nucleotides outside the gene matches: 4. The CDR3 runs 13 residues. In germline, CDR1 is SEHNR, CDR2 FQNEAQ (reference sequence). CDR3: CASRDRDNNEQFF. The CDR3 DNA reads TGTGCCAGCCGGGACAGGGACAACAATGAGCAGTTCTTC.

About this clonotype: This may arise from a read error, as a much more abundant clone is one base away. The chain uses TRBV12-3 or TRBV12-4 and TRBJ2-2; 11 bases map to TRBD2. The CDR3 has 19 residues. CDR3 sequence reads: CACSVNTPGLAARGGELFF. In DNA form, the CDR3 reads TGTGCCTGCAGTGTAAACACTCCGGGACTAGCGGCCAGGGGCGGGGAGCTGTTTTTT.

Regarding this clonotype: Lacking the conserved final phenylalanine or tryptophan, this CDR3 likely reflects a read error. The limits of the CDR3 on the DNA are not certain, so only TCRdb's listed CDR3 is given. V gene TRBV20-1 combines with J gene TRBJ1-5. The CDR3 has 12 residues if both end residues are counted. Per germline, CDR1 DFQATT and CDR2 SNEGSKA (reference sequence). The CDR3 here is CSDRQALQPHHI.

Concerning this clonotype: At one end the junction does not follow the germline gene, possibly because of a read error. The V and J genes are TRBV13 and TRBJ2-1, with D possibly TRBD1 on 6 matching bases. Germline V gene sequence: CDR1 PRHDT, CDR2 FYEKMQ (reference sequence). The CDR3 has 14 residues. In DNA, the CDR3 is TGTGCCAGTATGGGACAAGGGAACTACAGTGAGCAGTTCTTC. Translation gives CASMGQGNYSEQFF.

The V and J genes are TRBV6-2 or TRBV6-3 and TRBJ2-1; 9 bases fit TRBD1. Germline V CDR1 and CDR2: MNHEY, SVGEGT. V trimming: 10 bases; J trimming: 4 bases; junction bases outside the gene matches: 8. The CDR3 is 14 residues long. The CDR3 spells CANSHGTGYNEQFF. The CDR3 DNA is TGTGCCAACAGCCATGGGACAGGGTACAATGAGCAGTTCTTC.

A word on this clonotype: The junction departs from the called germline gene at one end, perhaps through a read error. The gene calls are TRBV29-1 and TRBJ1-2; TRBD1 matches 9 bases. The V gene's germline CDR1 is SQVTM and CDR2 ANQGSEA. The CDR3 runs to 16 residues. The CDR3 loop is CSVEEIYRGPRGGYTF. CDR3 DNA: TGCAGCGTAGAAGAAATTTACAGGGGGCCAAGAGGGGGCTACACCTTC.

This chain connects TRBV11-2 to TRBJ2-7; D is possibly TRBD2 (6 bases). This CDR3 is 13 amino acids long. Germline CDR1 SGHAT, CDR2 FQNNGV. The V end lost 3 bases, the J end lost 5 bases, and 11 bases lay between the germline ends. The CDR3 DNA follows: TGTGCCAGCAGCTTTCTTTCGGGGGACGAGCAGTACTTC. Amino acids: CASSFLSGDEQYF.

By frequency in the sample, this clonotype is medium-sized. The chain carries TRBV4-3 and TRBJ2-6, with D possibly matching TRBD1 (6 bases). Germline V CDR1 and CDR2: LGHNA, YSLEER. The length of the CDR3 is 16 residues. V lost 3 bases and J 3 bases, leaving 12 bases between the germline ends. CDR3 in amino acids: CASSHLQGDGANVLTF. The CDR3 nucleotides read TGCGCCAGCAGCCATCTACAGGGTGATGGGGCCAACGTCCTGACTTTC.

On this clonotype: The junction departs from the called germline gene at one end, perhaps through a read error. CDR3 sequence: CATSAGENTGELFF. The CDR3, as DNA: TGTGCCACTAGTGCTGGAGAAAACACCGGGGAGCTGTTTTTT. The chain uses TRBV24-1 and TRBJ2-2; D is undetermined. Germline lookup yields CDR1 KGHDR and CDR2 SFDVKD. The CDR3 spans 14 residues.